These T cell receptor beta chains were read from a single sample in a study of T-cell memory formation after mild COVID-19. TCRdb re-called the 5' RACE reads with MiXCR, one entry per CDR3 protein. The sample lists 250,000 to 400,000 distinct CDR3 sequences; 14% were seen once. Sequencing was done on a sample of PBMCs or a T cell subset sorted from them (not recorded which). These receptors were collected from a man aged 18 to 30 who had mild COVID-19 (a few samples of this study predate the infection). Cell type and time point are not known. The conserved cysteine and the conserved F or W are not part of the CDR3 here.

ASSRLDPDTQY | TRBV7-9
SVTGGRWETQY | TRBV29-1
ASSPYLLMNTEAF | TRBV7-8
ASSQVHEQF | TRBV4-2
ASSLRRRTQY | TRBV7-3
ASSPTGAYEQY | TRBV27
ASKASSYNEQF | TRBV11-2
ASSKRTGDHGYT | TRBV11-1
AISEGGNEQF | TRBV10-3
ATQRGSGVGETQY | TRBV15
SASGTGGAGDTQY | TRBV20-1
ATIRGGHEVVNSPLH | TRBV5-1
ASSKTASNYGYT | TRBV7-9
ASSYATGNQPQH | TRBV6-6
AWSVLDNTEAF | TRBV30
ASSPRQGEAADTQY | TRBV7-9
ASSFSAEGNTIY | TRBV28
ASSPGRGGYNEQF | TRBV5-1
SPRDSGAVASYNEQF | TRBV20-1
ASSFGSPTYYGYT | TRBV28
SVMSGANVLT | TRBV29-1
ASKGWEANYGYT | TRBV6-5
ASSLRDTLVNEQF | TRBV11-2
ASSLLGSNQPQH | TRBV7-9
ASSETSGEQF | TRBV7-3
ASSPWRAQQETQY | TRBV7-2
ASSQDSQGGNIQY | TRBV4-3
ASSQVYRDQPQH | TRBV3-1
ASSSSGLPRGYT | TRBV7-2
ASSYNPSPAGETQY | TRBV6-2/TRBV6-3
AVRDNGELF | TRBV2
ASSYHQETQY | TRBV6-6
ASSFGTSGGADTQY | TRBV5-1
ASSFSADNTEAF | TRBV5-1
ASSLGQGGESPLH | TRBV5-5
SASLWDFEGHEKLF | TRBV20-1
ASSSDRTPSNQPQH | TRBV6-2/TRBV6-3
ASDHGTDYGYT | TRBV9
ASSLPGLGMNTEAF | TRBV7-9
ASSLQGEAF | TRBV12-3/TRBV12-4
ASSPTGGPINEQF | TRBV7-2
SASPSGRPYEQY | TRBV20-1
ASSLRGPPREQY | TRBV5-8
SARDGTVEKNEQF | TRBV20-1
ASSTPGSRSNQPQH | TRBV5-1
ASSLRQTAKNIQY | TRBV4-1
ASSYWGLGAENIQY | TRBV6-5
ASSLGQGASYEQY | TRBV5-4
ASREGPRPDPDTQY | TRBV6-2/TRBV6-3
ASSQVGSLNTEAF | TRBV5-1
ASSLGGGLNTEAF | TRBV7-2
ASSYLGSDGYT | TRBV27
SVEGAGWEQY | TRBV29-1
ASATIQRDTQY | TRBV7-2
ASSLGQDNEKLF | TRBV12-3/TRBV12-4
ASNSDRGTEAF | TRBV2
ASSPRQGFEKLF | TRBV7-2
ASSFEHSYEQY | TRBV12-3/TRBV12-4
ASSGGDRDGGQPQH | TRBV21-1
ASSLRQGANEQY | TRBV7-9